These T cell receptor beta chains were read from a single sample in a study of T cell responses to AZD1222 COVID-19 vaccine. Produced via immunoSEQ multiplex PCR; TCRdb's table is partial and in-frame only. The repertoire includes just over 95,000 clones, approximately 88% of them detected once, and around 3.5% sits in the top ten. The sample consisted of peripheral blood, taken on day 0 of AZD1222 vaccination. These receptors originate from an adult in good health. Each CDR3 is given with its conserved first and last residue. D genes are given only for firm matches. Part of the rows lack a size; the others show once, few, many or a class for expanded clones.

V gene: TRBV5-1; clone size: .; D gene: TRBD2; J gene: TRBJ2-2; CDR3 protein: CASSFSGGITGELFF; CDR3 DNA: TGCGCCAGCAGCTTCAGCGGGGGCATCACCGGGGAGCTGTTTTTT
V gene: TRBV11-2; clone size: .; D gene: TRBD2; J gene: TRBJ2-3; CDR3 protein: CASSLGLAGAITDTQYF; CDR3 DNA: TGTGCCAGCAGCTTAGGGCTAGCGGGGGCGATCACAGATACGCAGTATTTT
V gene: TRBV2; clone size: .; D gene: .; J gene: TRBJ1-3; CDR3 protein: CASSELVTGNTIYF; CDR3 DNA: TGTGCCAGCAGTGAACTGGTAACTGGAAACACCATATATTTT
V gene: TRBV6-4; clone size: .; D gene: .; J gene: TRBJ2-1; CDR3 protein: CASSPGTQYNEQFF; CDR3 DNA: TGTGCCAGCAGTCCCGGGACACAATACAATGAGCAGTTCTTC
V gene: TRBV4-3; clone size: .; D gene: .; J gene: TRBJ1-2; CDR3 protein: CASSQEQGTPVYGYTF; CDR3 DNA: TGCGCCAGCAGCCAAGAACAGGGAACCCCCGTCTATGGCTACACCTTC
V gene: TRBV27; clone size: once; D gene: .; J gene: TRBJ1-6; CDR3 protein: CASSLSRVGSPLHF; CDR3 DNA: TGTGCCAGCAGTTTATCGAGGGTAGGTTCACCCCTCCACTTT
V gene: TRBV10-1; clone size: once; D gene: .; J gene: TRBJ1-1; CDR3 protein: CASSDGVTEAFF; CDR3 DNA: TGCGCCAGCAGTGACGGGGTCACTGAAGCTTTCTTT
V gene: TRBV6-5; clone size: .; D gene: .; J gene: TRBJ1-5; CDR3 protein: CASRDLSGDAQHF; CDR3 DNA: TGTGCCAGCCGGGACCTCTCGGGGGACGCCCAGCATTTT
V gene: TRBV27; clone size: .; D gene: TRBD2; J gene: TRBJ2-3; CDR3 protein: CASSLGLAGGTDTQYF; CDR3 DNA: TGTGCCAGCAGTTTAGGACTAGCGGGGGGCACAGATACGCAGTATTTT
V gene: TRBV1; clone size: once; D gene: .; J gene: TRBJ2-1; CDR3 protein: CTSSHPGCNEQFF; CDR3 DNA: TGCACCAGCAGTCACCCAGGGTGCAATGAGCAGTTCTTC
V gene: TRBV7-9; clone size: .; D gene: TRBD1; J gene: TRBJ1-2; CDR3 protein: CASSLGQYGYTF; CDR3 DNA: TGTGCCAGCAGCTTGGGACAGTATGGCTACACCTTC
V gene: TRBV13; clone size: .; D gene: .; J gene: TRBJ1-1; CDR3 protein: CASSLYGRGAEAFF; CDR3 DNA: TGTGCCAGCAGCCTTTACGGTCGCGGGGCTGAAGCTTTCTTT
V gene: TRBV28; clone size: .; D gene: TRBD2; J gene: TRBJ2-5; CDR3 protein: CASSLMAGGPETQYF; CDR3 DNA: TGTGCCAGCAGCTTAATGGCGGGGGGGCCAGAGACCCAGTACTTC
V gene: TRBV11-2; clone size: .; D gene: .; J gene: TRBJ1-3; CDR3 protein: CASNLRAHKDPGYGNTIYF; CDR3 DNA: TGTGCCAGCAACCTCCGGGCCCACAAGGACCCCGGCTACGGAAACACCATATATTTT
V gene: TRBV10-3; clone size: once; D gene: .; J gene: TRBJ1-2; CDR3 protein: CAISVESSWNYGYTF; CDR3 DNA: TGTGCCATCAGTGTGGAGTCCTCCTGGAACTATGGCTACACCTTC
V gene: TRBV11-2; clone size: .; D gene: .; J gene: TRBJ2-7; CDR3 protein: CASRAERYEQYF; CDR3 DNA: TGTGCCAGCAGGGCGGAACGCTACGAGCAGTACTTC
V gene: TRBV5-6; clone size: .; D gene: TRBD1; J gene: TRBJ1-6; CDR3 protein: CASSLGDRGHYSPLHF; CDR3 DNA: TGTGCCAGCAGCTTGGGGGACAGGGGGCATTATTCACCCCTCCACTTT
V gene: TRBV6-5; clone size: .; D gene: TRBD1; J gene: TRBJ1-6; CDR3 protein: CASSPRTGQAPQSHF; CDR3 DNA: TGTGCCAGCAGTCCACGGACGGGACAGGCTCCCCAAAGCCACTTT
V gene: TRBV5-4; clone size: .; D gene: .; J gene: TRBJ2-3; CDR3 protein: CASSLVSNTQYF; CDR3 DNA: TGTGCCAGCAGCTTGGTATCGAATACGCAGTATTTT
V gene: TRBV18; clone size: .; D gene: .; J gene: TRBJ1-1; CDR3 protein: CASSPPVGKAFF; CDR3 DNA: TGTGCCAGCTCACCACCGGTGGGGAAAGCTTTCTTT
V gene: TRBV5-6; clone size: .; D gene: .; J gene: TRBJ1-6; CDR3 protein: CASTRTGQSNSPLHF; CDR3 DNA: TGTGCCAGCACCCGCACAGGACAGTCTAATTCACCCCTCCACTTT
V gene: TRBV28; clone size: .; D gene: .; J gene: TRBJ2-2; CDR3 protein: CASSFLLGNTGELFF; CDR3 DNA: TGTGCCAGCAGTTTCCTCCTTGGTAACACCGGGGAGCTGTTTTTT
V gene: TRBV19; clone size: .; D gene: TRBD2; J gene: TRBJ2-5; CDR3 protein: CASSITVGGVQETQYF; CDR3 DNA: TGTGCCAGTAGTATCACCGTGGGGGGGGTCCAAGAGACCCAGTACTTC
V gene: TRBV6-5; clone size: .; D gene: .; J gene: TRBJ1-3; CDR3 protein: CASIPGVGGNTIYF; CDR3 DNA: TGTGCCAGCATCCCGGGGGTGGGTGGAAACACCATATATTTT
V gene: TRBV2; clone size: .; D gene: .; J gene: TRBJ1-3; CDR3 protein: CASSEYGGENRNTIYF; CDR3 DNA: TGTGCCAGCAGTGAATATGGAGGGGAGAACAGAAACACCATATATTTT
V gene: TRBV6-5; clone size: few; D gene: TRBD1; J gene: TRBJ1-1; CDR3 protein: CASSPQGGTEAFF; CDR3 DNA: TGTGCCAGCAGTCCCCAGGGGGGCACTGAAGCTTTCTTT
V gene: TRBV25-1; clone size: .; D gene: .; J gene: TRBJ1-6; CDR3 protein: CASSDSGRVGSPLHF; CDR3 DNA: TGTGCCAGCAGTGATTCGGGACGGGTTGGGTCACCCCTCCACTTT
V gene: TRBV6-2/TRBV6-3; clone size: .; D gene: TRBD2; J gene: TRBJ2-1; CDR3 protein: CASSPPVGSGSLHEQFF; CDR3 DNA: TGTGCCAGCAGCCCACCGGTGGGTAGCGGGTCGTTACATGAGCAGTTCTTC
V gene: TRBV24-1; clone size: few; D gene: .; J gene: TRBJ1-2; CDR3 protein: CATSDSRGISGYTF; CDR3 DNA: TGTGCCACCAGTGATTCCCGGGGGATTAGCGGCTACACCTTC
V gene: TRBV2; clone size: .; D gene: TRBD1; J gene: TRBJ1-1; CDR3 protein: CASMTGVYTEAFF; CDR3 DNA: TGTGCCAGCATGACAGGGGTGTACACTGAAGCTTTCTTT
V gene: TRBV2; clone size: .; D gene: TRBD2; J gene: TRBJ2-1; CDR3 protein: CANRRGGSYNEQFF; CDR3 DNA: TGTGCCAATCGGCGCGGGGGCTCCTACAATGAGCAGTTCTTC
V gene: TRBV20-1; clone size: .; D gene: .; J gene: TRBJ1-1; CDR3 protein: CSASLWDGIYEAFF; CDR3 DNA: TGCAGTGCTAGTTTGTGGGACGGCATTTATGAAGCTTTCTTT
V gene: TRBV7-2; clone size: once; D gene: .; J gene: TRBJ2-7; CDR3 protein: CASSLPERYEQYF; CDR3 DNA: TGTGCCAGCAGCCTACCCGAGCGGTACGAGCAGTACTTC
V gene: TRBV29-1; clone size: .; D gene: .; J gene: TRBJ1-5; CDR3 protein: CSVEIAVGQPQHF; CDR3 DNA: TGCAGCGTCGAAATCGCGGTCGGTCAGCCCCAGCATTTT
V gene: TRBV20-1; clone size: once; D gene: .; J gene: TRBJ1-1; CDR3 protein: CSATKRGEAFF; CDR3 DNA: TGCAGTGCAACTAAAAGGGGTGAAGCTTTCTTT
V gene: TRBV5-1; clone size: .; D gene: .; J gene: TRBJ2-7; CDR3 protein: CASSLFGGIGEQYF; CDR3 DNA: TGCGCCAGCAGCTTGTTTGGAGGGATCGGCGAGCAGTACTTC
V gene: TRBV10-3; clone size: .; D gene: .; J gene: TRBJ1-2; CDR3 protein: CAISERRDEGYTF; CDR3 DNA: TGTGCCATCAGTGAACGGAGGGACGAAGGCTACACCTTC
V gene: TRBV2; clone size: .; D gene: .; J gene: TRBJ2-7; CDR3 protein: CATLDGYEQYF; CDR3 DNA: TGTGCCACCCTTGACGGATACGAGCAGTACTTC
V gene: TRBV27; clone size: .; D gene: .; J gene: TRBJ1-4; CDR3 protein: CASSLQFSTNEKLFF; CDR3 DNA: TGTGCCAGCAGTTTACAATTCTCAACTAATGAAAAACTGTTTTTT
V gene: TRBV5-1; clone size: .; D gene: TRBD1; J gene: TRBJ2-7; CDR3 protein: CASGKQGAGEQYF; CDR3 DNA: TGCGCCAGCGGGAAACAGGGGGCCGGCGAGCAGTACTTC
V gene: TRBV9; clone size: .; D gene: TRBD1; J gene: TRBJ2-2; CDR3 protein: CASSATFTGTGAGRTGELFF; CDR3 DNA: TGTGCCAGCAGCGCGACCTTCACCGGGACAGGGGCTGGTAGGACCGGGGAGCTGTTTTTT
V gene: TRBV6-2/TRBV6-3; clone size: .; D gene: .; J gene: TRBJ1-1; CDR3 protein: CASSYPGAEAFF; CDR3 DNA: TGTGCCAGCAGTTACCCGGGGGCTGAAGCTTTCTTT
V gene: TRBV11-2; clone size: .; D gene: .; J gene: TRBJ2-5; CDR3 protein: CASSFSGAETQYF; CDR3 DNA: TGTGCCAGCAGCTTCTCTGGGGCAGAGACCCAGTACTTC
V gene: TRBV10-3; clone size: .; D gene: .; J gene: TRBJ1-1; CDR3 protein: CAIRGDWNTEAFF; CDR3 DNA: TGTGCCATCAGGGGAGACTGGAACACTGAAGCTTTCTTT
V gene: TRBV7-2; clone size: .; D gene: .; J gene: TRBJ1-4; CDR3 protein: CASSRWGTVEKLFF; CDR3 DNA: TGTGCCAGCTCCAGATGGGGGACTGTAGAAAAACTGTTTTTT
V gene: TRBV6-4; clone size: .; D gene: .; J gene: TRBJ2-1; CDR3 protein: CASSEGIWGGQDEQFF; CDR3 DNA: TGTGCCAGCAGTGAGGGTATTTGGGGGGGCCAAGATGAGCAGTTCTTC
V gene: TRBV4-1; clone size: .; D gene: .; J gene: TRBJ1-1; CDR3 protein: CASSQDSASDTEAFF; CDR3 DNA: TGCGCCAGCAGCCAAGACTCCGCTTCGGACACTGAAGCTTTCTTT
V gene: TRBV19; clone size: .; D gene: .; J gene: TRBJ1-3; CDR3 protein: CASSIDGGRESTIYF; CDR3 DNA: TGTGCCAGTAGTATAGATGGAGGCAGAGAGAGCACCATATATTTT
V gene: TRBV7-2; clone size: .; D gene: .; J gene: TRBJ2-7; CDR3 protein: CASSSQVLTLYEQYF; CDR3 DNA: TGTGCCAGCAGCTCACAGGTTTTGACGCTCTACGAGCAGTACTTC
V gene: TRBV10-3; clone size: .; D gene: .; J gene: TRBJ1-2; CDR3 protein: CATYRTVPDGYTF; CDR3 DNA: TGTGCCACCTACCGGACGGTGCCCGATGGCTACACCTTC